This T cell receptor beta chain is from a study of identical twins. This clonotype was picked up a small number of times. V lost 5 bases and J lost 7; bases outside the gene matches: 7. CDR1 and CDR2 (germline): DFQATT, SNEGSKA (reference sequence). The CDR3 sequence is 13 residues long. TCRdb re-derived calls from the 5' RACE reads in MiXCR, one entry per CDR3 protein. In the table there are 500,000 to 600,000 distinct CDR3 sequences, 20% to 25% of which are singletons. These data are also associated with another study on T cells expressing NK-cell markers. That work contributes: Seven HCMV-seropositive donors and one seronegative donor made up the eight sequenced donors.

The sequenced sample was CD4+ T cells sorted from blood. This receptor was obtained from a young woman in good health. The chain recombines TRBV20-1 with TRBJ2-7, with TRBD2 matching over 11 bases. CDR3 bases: TGCAGTGCTGGGACTAGCGGCAAGGTGGAGCAGTACTTC. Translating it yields CSAGTSGKVEQYF.